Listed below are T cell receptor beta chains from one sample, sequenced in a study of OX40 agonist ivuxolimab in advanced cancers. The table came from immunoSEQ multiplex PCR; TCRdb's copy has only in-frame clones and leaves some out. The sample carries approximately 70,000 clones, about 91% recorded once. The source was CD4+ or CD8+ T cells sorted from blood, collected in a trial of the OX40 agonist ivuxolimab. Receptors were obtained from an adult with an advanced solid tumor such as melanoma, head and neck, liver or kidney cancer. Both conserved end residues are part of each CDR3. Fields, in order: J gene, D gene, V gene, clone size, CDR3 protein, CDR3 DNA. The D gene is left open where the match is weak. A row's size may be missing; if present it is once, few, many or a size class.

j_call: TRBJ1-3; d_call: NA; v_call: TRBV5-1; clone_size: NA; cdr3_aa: CASSPSGTGNTIYF; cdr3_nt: TGCGCCAGCAGCCCCTCAGGGACTGGAAACACCATATATTTT
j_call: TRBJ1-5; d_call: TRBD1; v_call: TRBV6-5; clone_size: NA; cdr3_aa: CASRTGAGNQPQHF; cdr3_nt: TGTGCCAGCAGGACAGGGGCTGGCAATCAGCCCCAGCATTTT
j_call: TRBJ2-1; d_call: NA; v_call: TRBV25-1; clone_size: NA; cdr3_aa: CASSESVVNEQFF; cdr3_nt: TGTGCCAGCAGTGAATCGGTTGTCAATGAGCAGTTCTTC
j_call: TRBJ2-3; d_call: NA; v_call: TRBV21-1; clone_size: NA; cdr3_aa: CASPKGLVSTDTQYF; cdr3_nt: TGTGCCAGCCCGAAGGGACTAGTTAGCACAGATACGCAGTATTTT
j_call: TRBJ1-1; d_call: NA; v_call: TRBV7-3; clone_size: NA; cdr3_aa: CASSLEGNTEAFF; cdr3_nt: TGTGCCAGCAGCTTAGAGGGGAACACTGAAGCTTTCTTT
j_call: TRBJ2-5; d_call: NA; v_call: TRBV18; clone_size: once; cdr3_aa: CASLRGSEETQYF; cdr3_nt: TGTGCCAGCTTAAGGGGTTCCGAAGAGACCCAGTACTTC
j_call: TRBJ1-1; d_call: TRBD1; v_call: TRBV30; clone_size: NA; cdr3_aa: CAWKRTGTEAFF; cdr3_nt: TGTGCCTGGAAAAGGACAGGAACTGAAGCTTTCTTT
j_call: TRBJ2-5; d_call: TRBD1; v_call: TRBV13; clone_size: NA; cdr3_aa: CASSSTGGETQYF; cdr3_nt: TGTGCCAGCAGCTCGACAGGGGGAGAGACCCAGTACTTC
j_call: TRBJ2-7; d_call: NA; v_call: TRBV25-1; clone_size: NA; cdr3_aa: CASSESWTETYEQYF; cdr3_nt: TGTGCCAGCAGTGAATCTTGGACCGAGACCTACGAGCAGTACTTC
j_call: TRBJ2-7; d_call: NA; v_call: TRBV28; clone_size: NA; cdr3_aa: CASSSNRAPGEQYF; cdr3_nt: TGTGCCAGCAGTTCCAACAGGGCCCCCGGCGAGCAGTACTTC
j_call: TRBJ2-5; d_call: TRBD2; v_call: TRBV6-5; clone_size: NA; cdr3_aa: CASTYSGGETQYF; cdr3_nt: TGTGCCAGCACCTACAGCGGGGGGGAGACCCAGTACTTC
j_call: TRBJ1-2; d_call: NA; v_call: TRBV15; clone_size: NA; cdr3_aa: CATSRDGQKNYGYTF; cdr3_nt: TGTGCCACCAGCAGAGATGGGCAGAAGAACTATGGCTACACCTTC
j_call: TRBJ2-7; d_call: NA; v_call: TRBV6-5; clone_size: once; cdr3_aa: CASTSGGYEQYF; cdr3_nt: TGTGCCAGCACCTCCGGCGGGTACGAGCAGTACTTC
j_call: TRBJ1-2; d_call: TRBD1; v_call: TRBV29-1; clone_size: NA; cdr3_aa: CSGRQGTYGYTF; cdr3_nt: TGCAGCGGCCGACAGGGCACCTATGGCTACACCTTC
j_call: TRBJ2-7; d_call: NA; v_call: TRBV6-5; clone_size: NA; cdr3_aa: CASSYGDEQYF; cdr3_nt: TGTGCCAGCAGTTACGGTGACGAGCAGTACTTC
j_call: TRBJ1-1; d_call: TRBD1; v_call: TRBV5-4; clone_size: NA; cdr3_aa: CASSSKGTGNTEAFF; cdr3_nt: TGTGCCAGCAGCTCAAAAGGGACAGGTAACACTGAAGCTTTCTTT
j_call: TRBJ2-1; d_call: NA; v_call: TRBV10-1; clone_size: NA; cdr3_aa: CASSESPSPSSYNEQFF; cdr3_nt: TGCGCCAGCAGTGAGTCCCCCAGTCCCAGCTCCTACAATGAGCAGTTCTTC
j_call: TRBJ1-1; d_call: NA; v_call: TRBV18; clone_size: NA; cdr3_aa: CASSLTPNTEAFF; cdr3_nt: TGTGCCAGCTCACTGACACCGAACACTGAAGCTTTCTTT
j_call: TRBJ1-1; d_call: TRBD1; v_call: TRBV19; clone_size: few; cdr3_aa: CASSPRVGGASEAFF; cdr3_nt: TGTGCCAGTAGCCCCAGGGTAGGGGGCGCAAGTGAAGCTTTCTTT
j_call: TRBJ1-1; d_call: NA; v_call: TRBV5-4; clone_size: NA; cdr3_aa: CASSPLARGGDTEAFF; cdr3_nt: TGTGCCAGCAGTCCTCTTGCCCGGGGGGGGGACACTGAAGCTTTCTTT
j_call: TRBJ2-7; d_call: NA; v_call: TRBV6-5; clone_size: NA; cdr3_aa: CASSTDRGYEQYF; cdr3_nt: TGTGCCAGCAGTACGGACCGCGGTTACGAGCAGTACTTC
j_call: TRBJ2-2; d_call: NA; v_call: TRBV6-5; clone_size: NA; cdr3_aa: CASRTGSGFAGELFF; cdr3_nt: TGTGCCAGCAGGACGGGATCGGGGTTCGCCGGGGAGCTGTTTTTT
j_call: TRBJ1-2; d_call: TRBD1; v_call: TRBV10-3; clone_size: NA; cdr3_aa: CAIRDWTGDNGYTF; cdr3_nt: TGTGCCATCAGAGATTGGACAGGGGATAATGGCTACACCTTC
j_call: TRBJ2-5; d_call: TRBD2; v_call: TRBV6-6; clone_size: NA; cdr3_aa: CASSYDVSAGAQYF; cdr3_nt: TGTGCCAGCAGTTATGATGTTAGTGCGGGGGCCCAGTACTTC
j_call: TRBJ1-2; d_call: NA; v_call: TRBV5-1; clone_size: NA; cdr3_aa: CASGSGGPDYGYTF; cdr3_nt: TGCGCCAGCGGGAGTGGGGGCCCAGACTATGGCTACACCTTC
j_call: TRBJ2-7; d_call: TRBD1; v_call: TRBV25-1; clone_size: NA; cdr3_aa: CASCRDRGSEQYF; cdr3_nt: TGTGCCAGCTGTCGGGACAGGGGGTCCGAGCAGTACTTC
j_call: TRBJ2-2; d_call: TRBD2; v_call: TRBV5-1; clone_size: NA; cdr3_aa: CASSSAGGGTGELFF; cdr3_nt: TGCGCCAGCAGCTCTGCGGGGGGCGGTACCGGGGAGCTGTTTTTT
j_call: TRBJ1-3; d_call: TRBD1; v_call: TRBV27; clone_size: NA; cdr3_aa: CASRKQGASGNTIYF; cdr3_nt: TGTGCCAGCAGAAAACAGGGGGCCTCTGGAAACACCATATATTTT
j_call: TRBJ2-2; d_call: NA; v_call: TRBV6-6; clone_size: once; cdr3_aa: CASSYPGRYTGELFF; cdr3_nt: TGTGCCAGCAGTTACCCAGGGAGGTACACCGGGGAGCTGTTTTTT
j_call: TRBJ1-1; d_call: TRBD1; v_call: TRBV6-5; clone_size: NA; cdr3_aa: CASSSTGVTEAFF; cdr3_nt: TGTGCCAGCAGTTCAACAGGGGTTACTGAAGCTTTCTTT
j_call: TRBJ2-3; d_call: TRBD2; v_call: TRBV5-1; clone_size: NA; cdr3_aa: CASSFYGLAGGYSTDTQYF; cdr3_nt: TGCGCCAGCAGCTTCTACGGACTAGCGGGGGGGTATAGCACAGATACGCAGTATTTT
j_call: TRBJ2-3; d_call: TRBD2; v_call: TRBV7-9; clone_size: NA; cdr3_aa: CASSLAVTSGGRTDTQYF; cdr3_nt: TGTGCCAGCAGCTTAGCGGTAACTAGCGGGGGCCGCACAGATACGCAGTATTTT
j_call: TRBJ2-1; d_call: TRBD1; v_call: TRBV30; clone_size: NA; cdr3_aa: CAWSRDSAVQFF; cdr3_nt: TGTGCCTGGAGTCGGGACAGTGCGGTGCAGTTCTTC
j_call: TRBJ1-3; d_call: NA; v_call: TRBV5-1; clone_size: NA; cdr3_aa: CASSPWTIGNTIYF; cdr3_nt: TGCGCCAGCAGCCCATGGACGATCGGAAACACCATATATTTT
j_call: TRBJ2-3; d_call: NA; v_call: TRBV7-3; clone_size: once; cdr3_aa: CASSLGTSGTQYF; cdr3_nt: TGTGCCAGCAGCTTAGGAACGAGCGGTACGCAGTATTTT
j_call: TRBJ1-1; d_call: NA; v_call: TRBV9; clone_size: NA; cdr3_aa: CASSMGPNTEAFF; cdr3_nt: TGTGCCAGCAGCATGGGACCGAACACTGAAGCTTTCTTT
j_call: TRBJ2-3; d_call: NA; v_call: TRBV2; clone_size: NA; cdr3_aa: CASSNRAGITDTQYF; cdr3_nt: TGTGCCAGCAGTAACAGGGCGGGAATCACAGATACGCAGTATTTT
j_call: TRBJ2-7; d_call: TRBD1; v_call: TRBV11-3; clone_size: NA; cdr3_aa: CASSGTGDEQYF; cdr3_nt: TGTGCCAGCAGCGGTACAGGGGACGAGCAGTACTTC
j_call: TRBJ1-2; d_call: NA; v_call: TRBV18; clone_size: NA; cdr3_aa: CASSPGTQGYGYTF; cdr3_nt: TGTGCCAGCTCCCCGGGGACACAGGGCTATGGCTACACCTTC
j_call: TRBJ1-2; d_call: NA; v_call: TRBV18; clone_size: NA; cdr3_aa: CASSPGGDGRGYTF; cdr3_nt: TGTGCCAGCTCCCCCGGTGGGGATGGTCGTGGCTACACCTTC
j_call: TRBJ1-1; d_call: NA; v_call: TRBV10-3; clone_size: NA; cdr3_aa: CAISPSGQLNTEAFF; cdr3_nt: TGTGCCATCAGTCCCAGTGGACAGCTGAACACTGAAGCTTTCTTT
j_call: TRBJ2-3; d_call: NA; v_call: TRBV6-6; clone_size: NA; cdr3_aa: CASSHGGPAFVTQYF; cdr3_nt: TGTGCCAGCAGTCACGGAGGGCCAGCCTTCGTTACGCAGTATTTT
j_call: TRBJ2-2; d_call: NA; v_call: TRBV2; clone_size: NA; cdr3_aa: CASSSTGELFF; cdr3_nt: TGTGCCAGCAGTTCCACCGGGGAGCTGTTTTTT
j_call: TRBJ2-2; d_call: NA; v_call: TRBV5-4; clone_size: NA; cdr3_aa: CASAGEPTGELFF; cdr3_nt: TGTGCCAGCGCCGGGGAGCCAACCGGGGAGCTGTTTTTT
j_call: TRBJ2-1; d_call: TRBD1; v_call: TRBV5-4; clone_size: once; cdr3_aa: CASSRGQGEGNEQFF; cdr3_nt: TGTGCCAGCAGTAGGGGACAGGGGGAAGGGAATGAGCAGTTCTTC
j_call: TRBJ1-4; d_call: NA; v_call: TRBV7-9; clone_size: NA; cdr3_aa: CASSLSAGTEKLFF; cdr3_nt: TGTGCCAGCAGCTTAAGTGCGGGAACAGAAAAACTGTTTTTT
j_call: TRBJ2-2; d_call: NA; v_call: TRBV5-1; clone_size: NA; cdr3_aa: CASSLLHTGELFF; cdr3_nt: TGCGCCAGCAGCTTACTGCACACCGGGGAGCTGTTTTTT
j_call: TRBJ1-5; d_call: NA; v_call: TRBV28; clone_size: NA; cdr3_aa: CASSYLMGHSNQPQHF; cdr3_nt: TGTGCCAGCAGCTATTTAATGGGTCATAGCAATCAGCCCCAGCATTTT